This T cell receptor beta chain appears in the sequencing data of a study of cytomegalovirus exposure and HLA in healthy donors. Study-level background: Among around 200 million T cells, an earlier analysis found 117 million unique TCR beta sequences.

In the case of this clone: Its antigen remains unidentified. Germline and junction disagree at one end, which may indicate a read error.

Vbeta (60) and Jbeta (13) primers were used in the PCR. The method was immunoSEQ multiplex PCR; TCRdb's version includes in-frame clones alone and lacks a portion of them. Among fewer than 110,000 clones, roughly 70% were seen once, and the ten largest hold less than 3.5%. Per the germline V gene, CDR1 is SGHTA and CDR2 is FQGNSA. There are 13 residues in the CDR3. Findings and limits, study-wide: Reportedly, HLA-A and HLA-B alleles of most subjects were accurately predicted from TCR beta.

The genes are TRBV7-2 and TRBJ2-4; TRBD2 agrees at 7 bases. This TCR was recovered from a woman in her fifties or sixties in good health and CMV-seronegative. The source material was PBMCs. DNA for the CDR3: TGTGCCAGCAGCTTAGTTAGCGGGCCCCACGGTGGGTTC. Translated, it gives CASSLVSGPHGGF. The whole variable domain, remainder taken from reference TRBV7-2 and TRBJ2-4, is GAGVSQSPSNKVTEKGKDVELRCDPISGHTALYWYRQSLGQGLEFLIYFQGNSAPDKSGLPSDRFSAERTGGSVSTLTIQRTQQEDSAVYLCASSLVSGPHGGFGAGTRLSVL.